This paragraph covers one TCR beta chain sequence. Its antigen is unknown. This entry belongs to a study of identifying expanded T cells in peripheral blood. General study results and limits: Technical replicates showed roughly 1.2 changed clones; approximately 2 weeks roughly 18; four weeks 19.

Sequencing used immunoSEQ multiplex PCR; TCRdb keeps in-frame clones, though not all of them. The sample contains about 85,000 clones, approximately 90% of which appear only once. Germline V gives CDR1 LGHNA, CDR2 YNFKEQ. The CDR3 is 18 residues long. With V trimmed by 3 bases and J by 5 bases, 15 bases remained unmatched. Sequenced material: blood. This clonotype was obtained from a person aged 18 to 69 in good health. V usage is TRBV4-2 and J usage is TRBJ2-3, with 9 bases matching TRBD1. DNA for the CDR3: TGTGCCAGCAGCCATGGCCCAGGGGGACAGGGTTCGGTAGATACGCAGTATTTT. It codes for CASSHGPGGQGSVDTQYF.